This entry describes one T cell receptor beta chain. This sample is drawn from a study of long-term antiretroviral therapy in people with HIV. Version v3.0 of the immunoSEQ assay was performed at survey level. Sequencing used immunoSEQ multiplex PCR; TCRdb keeps in-frame clones, though not all of them. The profile covers about 28,000 clones, with approximately 88% appearing a single time and roughly 10% taken by the ten largest. This sequence originates from a young man with HIV. The sequencing here drew on unsorted PBMCs, taken 2.8 years after starting antiretroviral therapy.

The chain's CDR3 is CSVAVGGGITDTQYF. For the CDR3, the DNA is TGCAGCGTTGCGGTGGGGGGAGGGATCACAGATACGCAGTATTTT. J is TRBJ2-3 and V is TRBV29-1; 7 bases agree with TRBD2. The trim removed 4 bases at V and 2 bases at J, leaving 9 bases unmatched. The CDR3 is 15 amino acids. Germline V gene sequence: CDR1 SQVTM, CDR2 ANQGSEA.